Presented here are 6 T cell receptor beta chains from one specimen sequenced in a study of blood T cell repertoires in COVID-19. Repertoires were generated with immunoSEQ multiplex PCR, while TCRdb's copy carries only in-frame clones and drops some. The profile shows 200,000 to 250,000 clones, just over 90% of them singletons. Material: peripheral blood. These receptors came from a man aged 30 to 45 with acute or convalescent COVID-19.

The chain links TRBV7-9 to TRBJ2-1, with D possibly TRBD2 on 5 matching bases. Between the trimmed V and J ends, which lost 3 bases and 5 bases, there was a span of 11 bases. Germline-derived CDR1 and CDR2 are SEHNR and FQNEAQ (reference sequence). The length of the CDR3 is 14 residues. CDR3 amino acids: CASSFPWGDNEQFF. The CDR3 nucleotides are TGTGCCAGCAGCTTCCCCTGGGGAGACAATGAGCAGTTCTTC.

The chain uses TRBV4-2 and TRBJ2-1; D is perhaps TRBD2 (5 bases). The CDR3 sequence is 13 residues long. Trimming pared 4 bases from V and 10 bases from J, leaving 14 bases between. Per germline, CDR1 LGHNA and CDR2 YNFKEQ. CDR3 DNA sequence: TGTGCCAGCAGCCCAAAACTAGAAGGCGAGCAGTTCTTC. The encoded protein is CASSPKLEGEQFF.

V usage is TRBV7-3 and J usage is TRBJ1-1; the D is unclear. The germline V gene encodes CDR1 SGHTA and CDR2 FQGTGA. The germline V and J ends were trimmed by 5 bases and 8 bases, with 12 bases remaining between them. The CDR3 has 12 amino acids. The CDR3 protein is CASSEPLREAFF. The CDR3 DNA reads TGTGCCAGCAGCGAACCGTTGAGGGAAGCTTTCTTT.

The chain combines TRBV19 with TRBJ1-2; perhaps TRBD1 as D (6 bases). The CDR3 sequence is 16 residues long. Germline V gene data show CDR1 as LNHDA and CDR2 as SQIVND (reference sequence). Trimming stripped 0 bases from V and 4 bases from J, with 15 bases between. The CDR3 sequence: CASSIDLFRGSYGYTF. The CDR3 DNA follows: TGTGCCAGTAGTATAGACCTCTTCAGGGGAAGCTATGGCTACACCTTC.

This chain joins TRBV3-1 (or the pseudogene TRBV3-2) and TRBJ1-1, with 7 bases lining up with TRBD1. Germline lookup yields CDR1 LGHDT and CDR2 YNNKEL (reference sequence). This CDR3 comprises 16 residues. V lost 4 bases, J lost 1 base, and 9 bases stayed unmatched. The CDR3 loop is CASSRQGIRGNTEAFF. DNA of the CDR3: TGTGCCAGCAGCCGACAGGGTATCAGGGGGAACACTGAAGCTTTCTTT.

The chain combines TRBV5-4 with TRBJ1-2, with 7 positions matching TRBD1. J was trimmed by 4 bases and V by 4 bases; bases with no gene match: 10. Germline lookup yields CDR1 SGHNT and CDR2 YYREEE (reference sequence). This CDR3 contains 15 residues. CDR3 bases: TGTGCCAGCAGCCCTAGAGGGGACAGAATCTATGGCTACACCTTC. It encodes CASSPRGDRIYGYTF.